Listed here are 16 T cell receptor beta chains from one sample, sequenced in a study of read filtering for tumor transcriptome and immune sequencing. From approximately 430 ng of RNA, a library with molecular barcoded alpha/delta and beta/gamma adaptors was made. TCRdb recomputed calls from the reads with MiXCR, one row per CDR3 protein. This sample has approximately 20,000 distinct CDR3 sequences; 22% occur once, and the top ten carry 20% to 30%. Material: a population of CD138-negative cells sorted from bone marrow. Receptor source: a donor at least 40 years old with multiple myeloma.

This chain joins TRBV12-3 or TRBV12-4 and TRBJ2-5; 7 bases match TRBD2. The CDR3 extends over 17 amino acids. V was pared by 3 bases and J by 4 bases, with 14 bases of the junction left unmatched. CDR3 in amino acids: CASSFGLDSDGGETQYF. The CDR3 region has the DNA TGTGCCAGCAGTTTCGGACTAGATAGCGACGGGGGAGAGACCCAGTACTTC.

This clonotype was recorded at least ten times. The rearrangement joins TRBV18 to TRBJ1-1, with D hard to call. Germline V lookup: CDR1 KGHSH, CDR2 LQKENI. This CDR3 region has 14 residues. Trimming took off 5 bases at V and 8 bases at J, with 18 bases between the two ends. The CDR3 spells CASSSTPAGLEAFF. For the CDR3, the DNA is TGTGCCAGCTCATCGACCCCAGCTGGGTTAGAAGCTTTCTTT.

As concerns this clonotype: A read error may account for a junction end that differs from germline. CDR3 sequence (DNA): TGTGCCAGCAGCCTACGAGGGAGTACCGTCTCCAAAACCATTCAGTACTTC. Translation gives CASSLRGSTVSKTIQYF. The chain recombines TRBV13 with TRBJ2-4; D might be TRBD2 (5 bases). The CDR3 covers 17 residues. The germline V gene encodes CDR1 PRHDT and CDR2 FYEKMQ (reference sequence).

CDR3 amino acids: CATSGTGGQPQHF. CDR3 coding DNA: TGTGCCACCAGTGGTACCGGGGGCCAGCCCCAGCATTTT. V gene TRBV24-1 combines with J gene TRBJ1-5; possibly TRBD1 for D (6 bases). With 5 bases removed from V and 7 bases from J, the gap between germline ends came to 11 bases. In germline, CDR1 is KGHDR, CDR2 SFDVKD. The CDR3 has 13 amino acids.

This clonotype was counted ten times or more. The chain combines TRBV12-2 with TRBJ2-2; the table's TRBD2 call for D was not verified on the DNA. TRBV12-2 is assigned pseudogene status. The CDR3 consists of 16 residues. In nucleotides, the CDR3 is TGTGCAAGTCGTTCCGGAGCGGGAGTTGACACCGGGGAGCTGTTTTTT. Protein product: CASRSGAGVDTGELFF.

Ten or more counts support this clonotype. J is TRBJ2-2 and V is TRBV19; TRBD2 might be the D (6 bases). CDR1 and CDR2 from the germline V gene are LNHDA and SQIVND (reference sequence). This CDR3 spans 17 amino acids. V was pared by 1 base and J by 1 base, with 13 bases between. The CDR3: CASSIALTRLNTGELFF. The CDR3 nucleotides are TGTGCCAGTAGTATAGCCTTGACTAGACTGAACACCGGGGAGCTGTTTTTT.

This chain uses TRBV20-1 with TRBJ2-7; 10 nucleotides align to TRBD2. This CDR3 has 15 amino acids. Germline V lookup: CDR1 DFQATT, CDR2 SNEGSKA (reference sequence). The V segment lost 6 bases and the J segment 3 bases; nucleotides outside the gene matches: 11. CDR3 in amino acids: CSATGSGRAYYEQYF. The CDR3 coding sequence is TGCAGTGCCACGGGGAGCGGGAGGGCCTACTACGAGCAGTACTTC.

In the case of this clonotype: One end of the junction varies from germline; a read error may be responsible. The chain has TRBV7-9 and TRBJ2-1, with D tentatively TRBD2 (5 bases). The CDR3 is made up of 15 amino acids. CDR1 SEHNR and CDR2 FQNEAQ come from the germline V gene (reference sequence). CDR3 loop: CANSFLERKYNEQFF. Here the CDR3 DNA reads TGTGCCAACAGCTTTTTGGAGCGGAAGTACAATGAGCAGTTCTTC.

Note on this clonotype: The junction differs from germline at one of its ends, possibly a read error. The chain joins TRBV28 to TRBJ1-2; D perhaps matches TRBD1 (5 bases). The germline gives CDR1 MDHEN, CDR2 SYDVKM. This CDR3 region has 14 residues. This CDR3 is CAGRPTGHSDGYTF. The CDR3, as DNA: TGTGCCGGCAGACCGACCGGACATTCCGATGGCTACACCTTC.

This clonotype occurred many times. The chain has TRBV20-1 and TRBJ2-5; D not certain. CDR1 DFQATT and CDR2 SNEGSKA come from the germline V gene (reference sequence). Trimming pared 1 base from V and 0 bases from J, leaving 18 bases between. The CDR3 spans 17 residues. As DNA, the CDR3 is TGCAGTGCTAGAGTCGCCAGAAGGTCTTCCCACCAAGAGACCCAGTACTTC. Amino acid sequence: CSARVARRSSHQETQYF.

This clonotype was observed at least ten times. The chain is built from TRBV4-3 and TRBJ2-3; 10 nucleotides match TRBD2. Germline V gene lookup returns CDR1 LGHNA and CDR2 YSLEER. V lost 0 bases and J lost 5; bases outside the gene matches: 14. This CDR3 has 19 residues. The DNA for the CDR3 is TGCGCCAGCAGCCAAGAGGGCAGCGGGAGGGCCGGGGTGGAAGATACGCAGTATTTT. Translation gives CASSQEGSGRAGVEDTQYF.

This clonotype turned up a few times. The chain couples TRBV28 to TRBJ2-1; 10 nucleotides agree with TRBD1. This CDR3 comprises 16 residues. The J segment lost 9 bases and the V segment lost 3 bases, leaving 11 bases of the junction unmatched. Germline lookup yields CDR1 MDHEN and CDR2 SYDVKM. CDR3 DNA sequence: TGTGCCAGCAGTTTCCTCCTACGGACAGGGGGTCGTGAGCAGTTCTTC. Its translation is CASSFLLRTGGREQFF.

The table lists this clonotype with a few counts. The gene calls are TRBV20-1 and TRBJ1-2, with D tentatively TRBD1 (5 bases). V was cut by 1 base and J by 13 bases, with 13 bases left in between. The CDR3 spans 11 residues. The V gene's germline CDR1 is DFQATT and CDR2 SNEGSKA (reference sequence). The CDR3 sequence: CSARGYGGSTF. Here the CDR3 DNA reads TGCAGTGCTAGAGGGTACGGGGGGTCCACCTTC.

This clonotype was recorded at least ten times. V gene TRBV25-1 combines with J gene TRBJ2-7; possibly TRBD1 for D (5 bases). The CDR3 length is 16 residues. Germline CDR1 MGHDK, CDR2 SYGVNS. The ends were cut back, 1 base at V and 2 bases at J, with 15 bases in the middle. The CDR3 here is CASSECRGSYPYEQYF. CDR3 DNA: TGTGCCAGCAGTGAATGTAGGGGCTCCTACCCCTACGAGCAGTACTTC.

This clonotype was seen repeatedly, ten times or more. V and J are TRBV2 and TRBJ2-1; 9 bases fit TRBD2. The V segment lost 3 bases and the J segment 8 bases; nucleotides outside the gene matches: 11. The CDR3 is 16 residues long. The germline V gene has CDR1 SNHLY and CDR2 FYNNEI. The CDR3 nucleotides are TGTGCCAGCAGTGACTCGGCGGGAGGGAGGTACTATGAGCAGTTCTTC. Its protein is CASSDSAGGRYYEQFF.

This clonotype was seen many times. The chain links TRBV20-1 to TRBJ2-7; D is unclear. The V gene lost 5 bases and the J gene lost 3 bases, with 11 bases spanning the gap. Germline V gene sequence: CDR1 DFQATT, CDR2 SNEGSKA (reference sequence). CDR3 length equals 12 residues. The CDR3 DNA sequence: TGCAGTGCTGCGCTCGGAGACTACGAGCAGTACTTC. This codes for CSAALGDYEQYF.